Listed here are 5 T cell receptor beta chains from one sample, sequenced in a study of T-cell memory formation after mild COVID-19. In TCRdb, the 5' RACE reads were re-called with MiXCR into one record per CDR3 protein. The top ten hold around 21% of the sample, which has 300,000 to 350,000 distinct CDR3 sequences, just under 20% seen once. The sequenced sample was PBMCs or a T cell subset sorted from them (not recorded which). Receptors originate from a man aged 18 to 35 who had mild COVID-19 (a few samples of this study predate the infection). Cell type and time point are not known.

The rearrangement uses TRBV4-2 and TRBJ2-7; D is uncertain. The CDR3 sequence is 14 residues long. The germline gives CDR1 LGHNA, CDR2 YNFKEQ. V shed 0 bases and J shed 6 bases, with 12 bases lying between them. The CDR3 nucleotides read TGTGCCAGCAGCCAAGAATACCCAGGCGCCGAGCAGTACGTC. As protein: CASSQEYPGAEQYV.

The chain carries TRBV5-6 and TRBJ1-4; D is possibly TRBD1 (5 bases). The CDR3 covers 15 residues. The V end lost 2 bases, the J end lost 8 bases, and 16 bases lay between the germline ends. CDR1 and CDR2 (germline): SGHDT, YYEEEE. CDR3: CASSFPGDRGEKLFF. Here the CDR3 DNA reads TGTGCCAGCAGCTTCCCTGGGGACCGGGGCGAAAAACTGTTTTTT.

Many counts were recorded for this clonotype. The V gene is TRBV12-3 or TRBV12-4, the J gene TRBJ1-2, with D tentatively TRBD1 (5 bases). Trimming pared 6 bases from V and 0 bases from J, leaving 14 bases between. The CDR3 contains 15 residues. CDR3 protein: CASSLWGRANYGYTF. The CDR3 coding sequence is TGTGCCAGCAGCTTATGGGGGAGAGCTAACTATGGCTACACCTTC.

This clonotype was found a few times. This sequence joins TRBV7-9 and TRBJ2-7, with D unresolved. Germline-derived CDR1 and CDR2 are SEHNR and FQNEAQ (reference sequence). V lost 5 bases and J 6 bases, leaving 11 bases between the germline ends. The CDR3 has 12 residues. CDR3 residues: CASSPRLGEQYV. The DNA for the CDR3 is TGTGCCAGCAGCCCCAGGTTAGGCGAGCAGTACGTC.

As concerns this clonotype: A junction end diverges from the germline sequence, so it may reflect a read error. V usage is TRBV12-3 or TRBV12-4 and J usage is TRBJ2-1; D unclear. The CDR3 is 12 residues long. The CDR3 DNA follows: TGTGCCAGCAGTCGTATGGGGTATGAGCAGTTATTC. This translates into CASSRMGYEQLF.